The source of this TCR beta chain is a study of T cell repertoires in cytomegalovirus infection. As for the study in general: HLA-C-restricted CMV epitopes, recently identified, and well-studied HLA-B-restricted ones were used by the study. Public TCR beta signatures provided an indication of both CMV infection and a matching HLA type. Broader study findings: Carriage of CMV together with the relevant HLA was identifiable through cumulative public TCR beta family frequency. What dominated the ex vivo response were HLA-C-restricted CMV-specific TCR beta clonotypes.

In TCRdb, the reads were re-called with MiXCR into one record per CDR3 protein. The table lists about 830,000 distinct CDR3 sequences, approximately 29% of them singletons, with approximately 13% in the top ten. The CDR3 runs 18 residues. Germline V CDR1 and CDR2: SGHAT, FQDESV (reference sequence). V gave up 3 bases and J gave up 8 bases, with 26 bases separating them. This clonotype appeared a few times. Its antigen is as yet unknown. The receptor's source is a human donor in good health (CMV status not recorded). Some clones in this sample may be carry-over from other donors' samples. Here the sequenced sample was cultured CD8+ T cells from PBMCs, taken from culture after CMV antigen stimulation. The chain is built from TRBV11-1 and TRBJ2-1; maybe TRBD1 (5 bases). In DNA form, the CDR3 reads TGTGCCAGCAGCTTGCAGGGCGAAAGGGGTTGGAGAGATTATGAGCAGTTCTTC. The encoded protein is CASSLQGERGWRDYEQFF.